A single sample gave rise to the 22 T cell receptor beta chains below, sequenced in a study of cytomegalovirus exposure and HLA in healthy donors. 13 Jbeta primers and 60 Vbeta primers were used for the PCR. Data came from immunoSEQ multiplex PCR; TCRdb stores just in-frame clones and leaves some out. This table has approximately 130,000 clones, 70% to 85% appearing once. Sequencing was done on a sample of PBMCs. The origin of the receptors is a boy under 18 in good health and CMV-seronegative.

The rearrangement links TRBV11-3 to TRBJ1-1; the D gene is possibly TRBD1 (5 bases). V was shortened by 5 bases and J by 7 bases, with 11 bases between the two germline ends. CDR1 is SGHNT, CDR2 YENEEA, per germline. The CDR3 is 12 residues long. DNA of the CDR3: TGTGCCAGCAGCCTAAGGGACTTTGAAGCTTTCTTT. It codes for CASSLRDFEAFF.

The gene calls are TRBV6-1 and TRBJ1-1; no clear D gene. This CDR3 region has 17 residues. Germline assignment: CDR1 MNHNS and CDR2 SASEGT. Trimming took off 0 bases at V and 3 bases at J, with 17 bases between the two ends. The CDR3 DNA is TGTGCCAGCAGTGAAGCGGGAGGAGGGTTTCGGGACACTGAAGCTTTCTTT. This codes for CASSEAGGGFRDTEAFF.

This clone came up once. The rearrangement uses TRBV13 and TRBJ2-3; the D gene is possibly TRBD2 (6 bases). Between the trimmed V and J ends, which lost 4 bases and 9 bases, there was a span of 8 bases. Germline values: CDR1 PRHDT, CDR2 FYEKMQ (reference sequence). The CDR3 covers 11 residues. Here the CDR3 reads CASSSGLTQYF. Written as DNA, the CDR3 is TGTGCCAGCAGCTCCGGACTAACGCAGTATTTT.

The rearrangement joins TRBV11-3 to TRBJ1-1, with D possibly being TRBD1 (5 bases). The V and J ends lost 10 bases and 1 base respectively, with 13 bases between them. The V gene's germline CDR1 is SGHNT and CDR2 YENEEA. This CDR3 spans 13 amino acids. CDR3 coding DNA: TGTGCCACCTATCAGGGCCCGAACACTGAAGCTTTCTTT. It yields the protein CATYQGPNTEAFF. The whole variable domain, filled in from reference TRBV11-3 and TRBJ1-1, reads EAGVVQSPRYKIIEKKQPVAFWCNPISGHNTLYWYLQNLGQGPELLIRYENEEAVDDSQLPKDRFSAERLKGVDSTLKIQPAELGDSAVYLCATYQGPNTEAFFGQGTRLTVV.

This sequence joins TRBV7-9 and TRBJ1-1; D gene unclear. Trimming cost V 3 bases and J 11 bases, with 13 bases left between them. This CDR3 has 12 residues. Germline V gene sequence: CDR1 SEHNR, CDR2 FQNEAQ (reference sequence). The DNA of the CDR3 is TGTGCCAGCAGCTTTCTCTTCAGAGGGGCTTTCTTT. This sequence encodes CASSFLFRGAFF.

The chain recombines TRBV5-6 with TRBJ1-1; 9 bases are a match to TRBD1. J gave up 0 bases and V 3 bases, and 3 bases lay outside the gene matches. Germline loops: CDR1 SGHDT, CDR2 YYEEEE. This CDR3 spans 15 amino acids. The CDR3 coding sequence is TGTGCCAGCAGCTCTGGGACAGGGATGAACACTGAAGCTTTCTTT. This encodes CASSSGTGMNTEAFF.

The chain couples TRBV5-5 to TRBJ2-7; 7 nucleotides agree with TRBD2. From germline, CDR1 is SGHKS and CDR2 YYEKEE (reference sequence). The CDR3 length is 15 residues. V shed 3 bases and J 4 bases; nucleotides not matched to a gene: 10. CDR3 sequence: CASSSGGLVFYEQYF. Written as DNA, the CDR3 is TGTGCCAGCAGCTCGGGGGGACTGGTATTTTACGAGCAGTACTTC.

The V call is TRBV11-2, the J call TRBJ1-4; TRBD1 aligns across 11 bases. The germline V gene has CDR1 SGHAT and CDR2 FQNNGV. CDR3 size: 14 residues. V trimming: 5 bases; J trimming: 6 bases; junction bases outside the gene matches: 2. The CDR3 reads CASSRGQGDEKLFF. DNA for the CDR3: TGTGCCAGCAGCCGGGGACAGGGGGATGAAAAACTGTTTTTT.

The rearrangement uses TRBV6-1 and TRBJ1-5; D is perhaps TRBD1 (5 bases). Deletions cut 6 bases from V and 10 bases from J, with 22 bases between. CDR3 length equals 15 residues. Germline V lookup: CDR1 MNHNS, CDR2 SASEGT. The CDR3 protein is CASREGTARVQPQHF. For the CDR3, the DNA is TGTGCCAGCAGGGAGGGGACCGCCCGAGTGCAACCCCAGCATTTT.

The chain carries TRBV4-2 and TRBJ1-4, with TRBD1 identical over 7 bases. V shed 3 bases, J shed 6 bases, and the junction held 1 base outside the gene matches. This CDR3 spans 13 amino acids. Germline V gives CDR1 LGHNA, CDR2 YNFKEQ. The CDR3 is CASSHGQDEKLFF. DNA for the CDR3: TGTGCCAGCAGCCACGGACAGGATGAAAAACTGTTTTTT.

V gene TRBV21-1 combines with J gene TRBJ1-3. TRBV21-1 is tagged as a pseudogene. The CDR3 consists of 15 residues. The chain's CDR3 is CASSRRGEDGNTIYF. CDR3 coding DNA: TGTGCCAGCAGCAGGAGGGGTGAGGACGGAAACACCATATATTTT.

The chain recombines TRBV7-9 with TRBJ2-2; 7 positions match TRBD2. Germline assignment: CDR1 SEHNR and CDR2 FQNEAQ (reference sequence). The V segment lost 5 bases and the J segment 4 bases; nucleotides outside the gene matches: 4. The CDR3 is made up of 14 amino acids. The CDR3 DNA sequence: TGTGCCAGCAGCCTACTAGCGAGCACCGGGGAGCTGTTTTTT. It codes for CASSLLASTGELFF.

The chain is built from TRBV30 and TRBJ2-7, with 7 bases aligning to TRBD2. This CDR3 region has 14 residues. The V gene's germline CDR1 is GTSNPN and CDR2 SVGIG (reference sequence). With 2 bases clipped from V and 0 bases from J, the junction kept 4 bases outside the gene matches. CDR3 in DNA: TGTGCCTGGAGTCGTGGGAGGGGCTCCTACGAGCAGTACTTC. Its translation is CAWSRGRGSYEQYF.

This clone was counted between two and nine times. This chain joins TRBV19 and TRBJ2-3; D is perhaps TRBD1 (6 bases). The germline V gene encodes CDR1 LNHDA and CDR2 SQIVND (reference sequence). The CDR3 has 14 amino acids. V shed 4 bases and J shed 5 bases, with 13 bases lying between them. The CDR3 DNA sequence: TGTGCCAGTAGTACCTACAGGGATGGAGATACGCAGTATTTT. Protein product: CASSTYRDGDTQYF.

This clone was counted once. For the CDR3, the DNA is TGTGCCAGCAGCCCCGACAGGGACAATGAGCAGTTCTTC. It yields the protein CASSPDRDNEQFF. The chain carries TRBV7-9 and TRBJ2-1; 7 nucleotides line up with TRBD1. The V segment lost 5 bases and the J segment 5 bases; nucleotides outside the gene matches: 3. Germline values: CDR1 SEHNR, CDR2 FQNEAQ (reference sequence). This CDR3 contains 13 residues.

The sample holds one count of this clone. The CDR3, as DNA: TGCGCCAGCAGCCAAGATCGCAGGACCCCGGGGGAAAAACTGTTTTTT. This codes for CASSQDRRTPGEKLFF. V is TRBV4-3 and J is TRBJ1-4; D unresolved. The germline V gene has CDR1 LGHNA and CDR2 YSLEER. The CDR3 consists of 16 residues. The V and J ends lost 0 bases and 8 bases respectively, with 16 bases between them.

The CDR3, as DNA: TGTGCCAGCAGCTTCGGGGGGGGGAACACTGAAGCTTTCTTT. Its translation is CASSFGGGNTEAFF. This chain links TRBV5-4 with TRBJ1-1, with D possibly matching TRBD1 (5 bases). The germline gives CDR1 SGHNT, CDR2 YYREEE (reference sequence). V was trimmed by 2 bases and J by 1 base, leaving 9 bases between them. The CDR3 contains 14 residues. Combining the CDR3 with reference TRBV5-4 and TRBJ1-1 gives the whole variable domain ETGVTQSPTHLIKTRGQQVTLRCSSQSGHNTVSWYQQALGQGPQFIFQYYREEENGRGNFPPRFSGLQFPNYSSELNVNALELDDSALYLCASSFGGGNTEAFFGQGTRLTVV.

V usage is TRBV5-4 and J usage is TRBJ2-1; 13 nucleotides line up with TRBD2. The CDR3 covers 17 residues. Germline assignment: CDR1 SGHNT and CDR2 YYREEE (reference sequence). V dropped 4 bases and J dropped 6; count of bases not matched to a gene: 10. The CDR3, as DNA: TGTGCCAGCAGCGAGTTACTAGCGGGAGGGGCTCTCAATGAGCAGTTCTTC. Protein sequence: CASSELLAGGALNEQFF.

This chain uses TRBV7-9 with TRBJ1-4; D remains unclear. The V gene lost 10 bases and the J gene lost 8 bases, with 14 bases spanning the gap. The germline gives CDR1 SEHNR, CDR2 FQNEAQ (reference sequence). The CDR3 runs 12 residues. The CDR3 protein is CATLSAGEKLFF. The CDR3 nucleotides are TGTGCCACTCTAAGCGCTGGCGAAAAACTGTTTTTT. The variable domain in full, completed from reference TRBV7-9 and TRBJ1-4, reads DTGVSQNPRHKITKRGQNVTFRCDPISEHNRLYWYRQTLGQGPEFLTYFQNEAQLEKSRLLSDRFSAERPKGSFSTLEIQRTEQGDSAMYLCATLSAGEKLFFGSGTQLSVL.

The gene calls are TRBV25-1 and TRBJ2-7; 8 nucleotides align to TRBD2. This CDR3 comprises 16 residues. Germline CDR1 and CDR2: MGHDK and SYGVNS. V shed 3 bases, J shed 7 bases, and the junction held 14 bases outside the gene matches. DNA of the CDR3: TGTGCCAGCAGTGACCTACGGGGGGGAAGAGGAGGGGAGCAGTACTTC. It specifies CASSDLRGGRGGEQYF.

This chain joins TRBV13 and TRBJ2-1, with TRBD2 matching 7 bases. The CDR3 is 13 residues long. Germline V gives CDR1 PRHDT, CDR2 FYEKMQ (reference sequence). Germline trimming cut 5 bases from V and 8 bases from J; bases unmatched to any gene: 6. The CDR3: CASSRSGWHEQFF. The DNA of the CDR3 is TGTGCCAGCAGCCGTAGCGGGTGGCATGAGCAGTTCTTC.

This clone was observed once. The chain employs TRBV2 and TRBJ2-7, with 10 bases aligning to TRBD1. Germline V gene lookup returns CDR1 SNHLY and CDR2 FYNNEI. CDR3 size: 15 residues. J lost 4 bases, V lost 6 bases, and 9 bases had no gene match. This chain's CDR3 is CASRNRDRGGYEQYF. The CDR3 DNA sequence: TGTGCCAGCAGAAACCGGGACAGGGGAGGGTACGAGCAGTACTTC.